Listed below are T cell receptor beta chains from one sample, sequenced in a study of shared clonotypes between healthy human individuals. Generated by immunoSEQ multiplex PCR, the TCRdb table keeps only in-frame clones and is missing some. The sample holds about 330,000 clones; around nine tenths are singletons and the top ten take 15% to 20%. The sample was memory CD8+ T cells sorted from blood. These receptors were collected from a man between 18 and 35 years old in good health. Both conserved end residues are part of each CDR3. The order of the fields is J gene, D gene, V gene, clone size, CDR3 DNA, CDR3 protein. D genes are given only for firm matches. A row's size may be missing; if present it is once, few, many or a size class.

>TRBJ2-7|TRBD1|TRBV7-8|once
TGTGCCACCTGGACAGGGAGCTCCTACGAGCAGTACTTC
CATWTGSSYEQYF
>TRBJ2-1|TRBD2|TRBV27|NA
TGTGCCAGCAGTCTTCTCCCCCTCCTAGCGGGAGGGCTCAATGAGCAGTTCTTC
CASSLLPLLAGGLNEQFF
>TRBJ2-7|TRBD2|TRBV11-2|NA
TGTGCCAGCAGCTTAGACGGACTAGCGGGGTCCCCCTACGAGCAGTACTTC
CASSLDGLAGSPYEQYF
>TRBJ2-5|TRBD2|TRBV6-5|NA
TGTGCCAGCAGTCCGGGACTAGCAATAGAGACCCAGTACTTC
CASSPGLAIETQYF
>TRBJ1-3|NA|TRBV7-9|NA
TGTGCCAGCAGCTTAGTCGCGCGGCGGGCCGGAAACACCATATATTTT
CASSLVARRAGNTIYF
>TRBJ1-2|NA|TRBV29-1|few
TGCAGCGTTGAAGAACCCGGGGGCTTCTATGGCTACACCTTC
CSVEEPGGFYGYTF
>TRBJ2-1|TRBD2|TRBV7-9|NA
TGTGCCAGCAGCCCTGGACTAGCGGGAGGGCGTTGGAATGAGCAGTTCTTC
CASSPGLAGGRWNEQFF
>TRBJ1-5|NA|TRBV25-1|NA
TGTGCCAGCAGTCTCTCCTCCGGGCAGCCCCAGCATTTT
CASSLSSGQPQHF
>TRBJ2-2|NA|TRBV4-1|NA
TGCGCCAGCAGCCAAGATAGCGGTCCCGGGGAGCTGTTTTTT
CASSQDSGPGELFF
>TRBJ1-5|NA|TRBV27|NA
TGTGCCAGCAGTTGGGGGGTTGGTCAGCCCCAGCATTTT
CASSWGVGQPQHF
>TRBJ2-7|NA|TRBV5-4|NA
TGTGCCAGCAGCCCAGCCGGGGGAAACCCCTACGAGCAGTACTTC
CASSPAGGNPYEQYF
>TRBJ2-1|TRBD2|TRBV9|NA
TGTGCCAGCAGCGTAGGGACTAGCTTATCCGACAATGAGCAGTTCTTC
CASSVGTSLSDNEQFF
>TRBJ2-3|TRBD2|TRBV6-1|NA
TGTGCCAGCAGTGCCCAGAGTTGGATTGCCGGGACTAGGTATACAGATACGCAGTATTTT
CASSAQSWIAGTRYTDTQYF
>TRBJ2-1|NA|TRBV2|NA
TGTGCCACCAGTACAGTGAACAATGAGCAGTTCTTC
CATSTVNNEQFF
>TRBJ2-7|NA|TRBV5-5|NA
TGTGCCAGCAGCTTGGCCTTGGGATACGAGCAGTACTTC
CASSLALGYEQYF
>TRBJ2-7|NA|TRBV9|few
TGTGCCAGCAGCGTAGACGGCGCCTCCTACGAGCAGTACTTC
CASSVDGASYEQYF
>TRBJ1-1|NA|TRBV5-6|NA
TGTGCCAGCAGCTCCCGGAGGAGGGGGGGCCTGAACACTGAAGCTTTCTTT
CASSSRRRGGLNTEAFF
>TRBJ2-7|NA|TRBV5-6|few
TGTGCCAGCAGCTTGGGGTCGTCCTACGAGCAGTACTTC
CASSLGSSYEQYF
>TRBJ2-7|TRBD1|TRBV6-1|few
TGTGCCAGCAGTGATTGGACAGGTCGACTTCGCGAGCAGTACTTC
CASSDWTGRLREQYF
>TRBJ2-1|TRBD2|TRBV2|once
TGTGCCAGCAGTGAATTCTGGCTAGCGGGAGTTAATGAGCAGTTCTTC
CASSEFWLAGVNEQFF
>TRBJ2-5|TRBD1|TRBV7-9|NA
TGTGCCAGCAGCTTAGGGACAGGGTTCCAAGAGACCCAGTACTTC
CASSLGTGFQETQYF
>TRBJ2-7|NA|TRBV4-3|NA
TGCGCCAGCAGCCAAGGAGTCCTCGGCAGCTGTCCCTACGAGCAGTACTTC
CASSQGVLGSCPYEQYF
>TRBJ2-5|NA|TRBV12-5|once
TGTGCTAGTGGTTTGGTCGGATATCAAGAGACCCAGTACTTC
CASGLVGYQETQYF
>TRBJ2-1|NA|TRBV7-3|NA
TGTGCCAGCAGCTTATCCTGGGGGCTCCACAATGAGCAGTTCTTC
CASSLSWGLHNEQFF
>TRBJ1-6|NA|TRBV4-3|NA
TGCGCCAGCAGCCACTTACAGGGAACGGAGTATAATTCACCCCTCCACTTT
CASSHLQGTEYNSPLHF
>TRBJ2-5|TRBD2|TRBV2|NA
TGTGCCAGCAATAGACTAGCGGAACAAGAGACCCAGTACTTC
CASNRLAEQETQYF
>TRBJ1-2|NA|TRBV2|few
TGTGCCAGCAGTGAACACTATGGCTACACCTTC
CASSEHYGYTF
>TRBJ2-5|TRBD1|TRBV28|NA
TGTGCCAGCAGTTTATGGGGACAGAGTCAAGAGACCCAGTACTTC
CASSLWGQSQETQYF
>TRBJ2-7|NA|TRBV6-5|NA
TGTGCCAGCAGTTACGGCGGGCTGAGCTCCTACGAGCAGTACTTC
CASSYGGLSSYEQYF
>TRBJ2-5|TRBD1|TRBV18|few
TGTGCCAGCTCACCAATCCGGGGACAGGGGTCCCAAGAGACCCAGTACTTC
CASSPIRGQGSQETQYF
>TRBJ1-2|NA|TRBV19|NA
TGTGCCAGTAGTCCGAGGGAGGTAGCGGGCTATGGCTACACCTTC
CASSPREVAGYGYTF
>TRBJ1-1|NA|TRBV5-6|NA
TGTGCCAGCAGCCTAGGACTGGAAGCTTTCTTT
CASSLGLEAFF
>TRBJ2-7|NA|TRBV2|NA
TGTGCCAGCAGTGAAGACGGTGGATTCTACGAGCAGTACTTC
CASSEDGGFYEQYF
>TRBJ1-1|NA|TRBV5-4|NA
TGTGCCAGCAGCAGGGCCAGGGCAGACACTGAAGCTTTCTTT
CASSRARADTEAFF
>TRBJ2-6|NA|TRBV7-9|NA
TGTGCCAGCAGCTCGCTAGTATCCGGGGCCAACGTCCTGACTTTC
CASSSLVSGANVLTF
>TRBJ1-2|NA|TRBV4-2|NA
TGTGCCAGCAGCCAAGACCTGACCTCAGGCTATGGCTACACCTTC
CASSQDLTSGYGYTF
>TRBJ1-1|NA|TRBV13|NA
TGTGCCAGCAGCCCGCCGGCTTGGGACGGAAGAAAATCCACTGAAGCTTTCTTT
CASSPPAWDGRKSTEAFF
>TRBJ1-1|NA|TRBV11-2|NA
TGTGCCAGCAGCTTTACGGAGAACACTGAAGCTTTCTTT
CASSFTENTEAFF
>TRBJ2-3|TRBD1|TRBV28|NA
TGTGCCAGCAGCCTGACAGGGGGCTATACAGATACGCAGTATTTT
CASSLTGGYTDTQYF
>TRBJ2-3|NA|TRBV7-2|NA
TGTGCCAGCAGCGCCACAGGGGGGGTAGATACGCAGTATTTT
CASSATGGVDTQYF
>TRBJ2-7|NA|TRBV27|once
TGTGCCAGCAGTTTCGCCAGGAACTCCTACGAGCAGTACTTC
CASSFARNSYEQYF
>TRBJ1-2|TRBD1|TRBV7-9|NA
TGTGCCAGCAGCAATCAAGGGACAGGGCTAAACTATGGCTACACCTTC
CASSNQGTGLNYGYTF
>TRBJ2-7|TRBD1|TRBV2|NA
TGTGCCAGCAGTGAAGTAAGACAGGGGGCCTACGAGCAGTACTTC
CASSEVRQGAYEQYF
>TRBJ1-2|NA|TRBV18|NA
TGTGCCAGCTTCAAACTGTACAACTATGGCTACACCTTC
CASFKLYNYGYTF
>TRBJ1-2|TRBD1|TRBV6-5|NA
TGTGCCAGCACCCTAGGGGGCTGGTATGGCTACACCTTC
CASTLGGWYGYTF
>TRBJ2-7|NA|TRBV13|NA
TGTGCCAGCAGCTTATTTGGGGAAAGCCGCTCCTACGAGCAGTACTTC
CASSLFGESRSYEQYF
>TRBJ2-7|TRBD1|TRBV27|NA
TGTGCCAGCAGTTACACCGGGACAGGGCTCGACGAGCAGTACTTC
CASSYTGTGLDEQYF
>TRBJ1-2|NA|TRBV10-3|NA
TGTGCCATCAGTGACCCTACCAACTATGGCTACACCTTC
CAISDPTNYGYTF
>TRBJ1-2|TRBD1|TRBV19|NA
TGTGCCAGTAGCCCGTCCTCACAGGGGGCCTATGGCTACACCTTC
CASSPSSQGAYGYTF
>TRBJ1-1|NA|TRBV11-2|NA
TGTGCCAGCAGCTCGATGGGGATGAACACTGAAGCTTTCTTT
CASSSMGMNTEAFF
>TRBJ2-2|NA|TRBV5-1|NA
TGCGCCAGTCCAGGGTTTTCCGGGGAGCTGTTTTTT
CASPGFSGELFF
>TRBJ2-1|NA|TRBV30|once
TGTGCCTGGAGTGTATCCAATGAGCAGTTCTTC
CAWSVSNEQFF
>TRBJ1-2|TRBD1|TRBV6-5|once
TGTGCCAGCAGTTATCCGGGACAGGGCTACACCTTC
CASSYPGQGYTF
>TRBJ1-1|NA|TRBV9|NA
TGTGCCAGCAGCGCTGGGGGCACTGAAGCTTTCTTT
CASSAGGTEAFF